This note documents a single TCR beta chain sequence. The data were taken from a study of blood T cell repertoires in COVID-19. On the study more broadly: The analysed material was cDNA or gDNA that came from T cells, B-cell-depleted T cells, or PBMCs.

Per the germline V gene, CDR1 is SNHLY and CDR2 is FYNNEI. V was shortened by 8 bases and J by 0 bases, with 10 bases between the two germline ends. The CDR3 covers 13 residues. Produced via immunoSEQ multiplex PCR; TCRdb's table is partial and in-frame only. The sample shows fewer than 400,000 clones, around 90% of them seen only once. The receptor's source is a human donor in a cohort sampled during active COVID-19. Sample: peripheral blood. The V gene is TRBV2, the J gene TRBJ2-5; perhaps TRBD2 as D (6 bases). The CDR3 is CASQEGYQETQYF. Written as DNA, the CDR3 is TGTGCCAGCCAGGAGGGATACCAAGAGACCCAGTACTTC.